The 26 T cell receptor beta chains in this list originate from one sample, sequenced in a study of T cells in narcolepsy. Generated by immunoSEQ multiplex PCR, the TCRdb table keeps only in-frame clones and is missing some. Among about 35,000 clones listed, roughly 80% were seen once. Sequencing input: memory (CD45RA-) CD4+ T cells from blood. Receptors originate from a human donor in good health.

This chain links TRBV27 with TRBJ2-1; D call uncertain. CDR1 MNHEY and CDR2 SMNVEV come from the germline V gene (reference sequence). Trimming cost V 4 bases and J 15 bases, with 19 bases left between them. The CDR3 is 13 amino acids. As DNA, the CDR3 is TGTGCCAGCAGTTCAACGGACCGACGCCCGGGGTTCTTC. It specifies CASSSTDRRPGFF.

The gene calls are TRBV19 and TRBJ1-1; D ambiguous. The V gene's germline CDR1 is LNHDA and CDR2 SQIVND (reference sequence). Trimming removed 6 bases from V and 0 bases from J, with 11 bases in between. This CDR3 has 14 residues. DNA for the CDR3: TGTGCCAGTAGCCTCCGCGGGGTGAACACTGAAGCTTTCTTT. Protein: CASSLRGVNTEAFF.

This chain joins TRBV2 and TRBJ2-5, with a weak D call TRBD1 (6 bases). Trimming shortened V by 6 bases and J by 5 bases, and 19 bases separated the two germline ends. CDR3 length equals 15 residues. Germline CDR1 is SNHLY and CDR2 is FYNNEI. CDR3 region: CASRGSQGFFETQYF. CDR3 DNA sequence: TGTGCCAGCAGGGGGTCACAGGGTTTTTTTGAGACCCAGTACTTC.

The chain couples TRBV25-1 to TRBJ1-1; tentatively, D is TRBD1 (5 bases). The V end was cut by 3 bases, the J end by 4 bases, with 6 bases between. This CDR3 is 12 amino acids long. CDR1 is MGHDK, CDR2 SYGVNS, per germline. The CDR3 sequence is CASSDRGTEAFF. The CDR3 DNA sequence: TGTGCCAGCAGTGATAGGGGCACTGAAGCTTTCTTT. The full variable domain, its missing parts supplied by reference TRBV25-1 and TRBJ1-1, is EADIYQTPRYLVIGTGKKITLECSQTMGHDKMYWYQQDPGMELHLIHYSYGVNSTEKGDLSSESTVSRIRTEHFPLTLESARPSHTSQYLCASSDRGTEAFFGQGTRLTVV.

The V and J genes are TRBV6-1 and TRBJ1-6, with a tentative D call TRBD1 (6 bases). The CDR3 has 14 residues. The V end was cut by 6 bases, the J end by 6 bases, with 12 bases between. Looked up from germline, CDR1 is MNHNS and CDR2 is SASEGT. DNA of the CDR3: TGTGCCAGCAGCGAGGGGGTTGGTAATTCACCCCTCCACTTT. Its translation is CASSEGVGNSPLHF.

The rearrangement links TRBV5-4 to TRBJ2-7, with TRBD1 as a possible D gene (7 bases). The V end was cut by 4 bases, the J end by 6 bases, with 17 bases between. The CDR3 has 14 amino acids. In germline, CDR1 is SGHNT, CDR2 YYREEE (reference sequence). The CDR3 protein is CASSHDRAEGEQYF. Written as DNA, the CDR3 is TGTGCCAGCAGCCACGACAGGGCGGAGGGCGAGCAGTACTTC.

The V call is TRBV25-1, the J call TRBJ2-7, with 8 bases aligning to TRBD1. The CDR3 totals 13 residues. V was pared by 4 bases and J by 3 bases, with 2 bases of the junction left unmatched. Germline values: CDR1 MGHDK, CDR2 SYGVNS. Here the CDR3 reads CASSGTGGYEQYF. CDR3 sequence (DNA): TGTGCCAGCAGTGGAACAGGGGGCTACGAGCAGTACTTC.

The CDR3 loop is CASSLRSIRPEAFF. The CDR3 DNA reads as TGTGCCAGCAGCTTAAGGAGCATTCGCCCTGAAGCTTTCTTT. This rearrangement joins TRBV13 to TRBJ1-1; D unresolved. Germline values: CDR1 PRHDT, CDR2 FYEKMQ (reference sequence). The germline V and J ends were trimmed by 2 bases and 6 bases, with 13 bases remaining between them. The CDR3 is made up of 14 amino acids.

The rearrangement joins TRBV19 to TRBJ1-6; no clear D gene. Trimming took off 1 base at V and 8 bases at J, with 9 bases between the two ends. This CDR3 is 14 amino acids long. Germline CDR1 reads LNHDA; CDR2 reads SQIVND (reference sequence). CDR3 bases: TGTGCCAGTAGTATAGGGATCGCACATTCACCCCTCCACTTT. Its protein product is CASSIGIAHSPLHF.

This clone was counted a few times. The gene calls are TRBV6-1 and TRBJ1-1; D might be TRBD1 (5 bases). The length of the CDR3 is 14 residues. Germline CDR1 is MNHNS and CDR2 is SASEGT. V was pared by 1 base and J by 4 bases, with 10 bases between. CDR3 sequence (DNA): TGTGCCAGCAGTGAAGGAGGGGAGGTCACTGAAGCTTTCTTT. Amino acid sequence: CASSEGGEVTEAFF.

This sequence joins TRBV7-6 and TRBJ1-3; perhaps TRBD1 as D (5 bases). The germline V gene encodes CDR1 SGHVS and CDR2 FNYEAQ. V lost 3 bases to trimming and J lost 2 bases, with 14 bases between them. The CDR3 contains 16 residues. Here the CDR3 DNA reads TGTGCCAGCAGCTTGGCGAGGGCGGGGCCTGGAAACACCATATATTTT. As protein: CASSLARAGPGNTIYF.

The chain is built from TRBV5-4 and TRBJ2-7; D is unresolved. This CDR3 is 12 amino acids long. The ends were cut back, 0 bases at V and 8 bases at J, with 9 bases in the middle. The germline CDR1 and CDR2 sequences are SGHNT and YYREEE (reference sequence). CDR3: CASSLDVSQQYF. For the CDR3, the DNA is TGTGCCAGCAGCTTGGACGTTAGCCAGCAGTACTTC.

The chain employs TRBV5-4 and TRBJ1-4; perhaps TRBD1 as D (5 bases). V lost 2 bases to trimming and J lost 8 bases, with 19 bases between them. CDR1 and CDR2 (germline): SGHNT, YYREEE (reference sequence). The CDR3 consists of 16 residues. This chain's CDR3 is CASSFRTGTRAEKLFF. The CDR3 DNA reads TGTGCCAGCAGCTTTCGAACCGGGACTAGGGCCGAAAAACTGTTTTTT.

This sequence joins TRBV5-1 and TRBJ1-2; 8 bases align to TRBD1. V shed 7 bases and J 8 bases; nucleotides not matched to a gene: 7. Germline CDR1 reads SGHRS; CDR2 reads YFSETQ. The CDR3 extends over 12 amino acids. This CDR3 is CASGEQGGGYTF. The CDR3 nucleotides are TGCGCCAGCGGAGAACAGGGGGGCGGCTACACCTTC.

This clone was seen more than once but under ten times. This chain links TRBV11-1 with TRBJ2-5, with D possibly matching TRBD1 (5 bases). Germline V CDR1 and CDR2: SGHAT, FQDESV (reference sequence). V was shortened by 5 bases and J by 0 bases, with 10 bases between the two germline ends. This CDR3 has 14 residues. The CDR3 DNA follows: TGTGCCAGCAGCCCACGCAGGGACCAAGAGACCCAGTACTTC. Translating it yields CASSPRRDQETQYF.

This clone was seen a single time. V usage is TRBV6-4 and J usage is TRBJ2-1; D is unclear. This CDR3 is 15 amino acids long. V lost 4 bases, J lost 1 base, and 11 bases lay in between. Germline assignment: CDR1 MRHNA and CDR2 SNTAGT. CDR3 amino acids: CASSADWTSYNEQFF. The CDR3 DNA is TGTGCCAGCAGTGCCGACTGGACGTCCTACAATGAGCAGTTCTTC.

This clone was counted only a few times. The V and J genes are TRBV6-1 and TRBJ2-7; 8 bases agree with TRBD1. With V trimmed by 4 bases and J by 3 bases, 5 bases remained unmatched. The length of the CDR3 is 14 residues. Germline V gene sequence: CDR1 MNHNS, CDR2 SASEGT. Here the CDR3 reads CASSGGQGFYEQYF. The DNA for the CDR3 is TGTGCCAGCAGTGGAGGACAGGGATTCTACGAGCAGTACTTC.

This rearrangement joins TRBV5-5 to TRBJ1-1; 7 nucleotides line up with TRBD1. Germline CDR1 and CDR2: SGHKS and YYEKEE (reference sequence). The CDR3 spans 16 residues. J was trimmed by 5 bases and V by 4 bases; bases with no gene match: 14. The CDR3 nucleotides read TGTGCCAGCAGCCTAATAGAACAGGGGATAGGGACTGAAGCTTTCTTT. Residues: CASSLIEQGIGTEAFF.

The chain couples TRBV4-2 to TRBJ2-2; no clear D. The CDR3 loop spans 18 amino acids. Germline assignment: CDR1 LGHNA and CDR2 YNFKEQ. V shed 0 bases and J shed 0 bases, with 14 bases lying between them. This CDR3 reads CASSQEGVGRSNTGELFF. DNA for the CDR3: TGTGCCAGCAGCCAAGAAGGAGTCGGGCGTTCGAACACCGGGGAGCTGTTTTTT.

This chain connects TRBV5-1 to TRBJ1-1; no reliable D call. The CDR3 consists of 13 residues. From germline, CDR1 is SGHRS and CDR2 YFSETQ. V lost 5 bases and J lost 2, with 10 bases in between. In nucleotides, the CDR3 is TGCGCCAGCAGGCAGGACGTCAACACTGAAGCTTTCTTT. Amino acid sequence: CASRQDVNTEAFF.

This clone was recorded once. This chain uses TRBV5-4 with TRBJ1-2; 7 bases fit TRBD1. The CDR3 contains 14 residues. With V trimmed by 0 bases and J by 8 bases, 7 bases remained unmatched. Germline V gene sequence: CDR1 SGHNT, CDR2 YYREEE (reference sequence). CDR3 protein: CASSLETRGGGYTF. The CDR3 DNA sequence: TGTGCCAGCAGCTTGGAAACCAGGGGGGGCGGCTACACCTTC.

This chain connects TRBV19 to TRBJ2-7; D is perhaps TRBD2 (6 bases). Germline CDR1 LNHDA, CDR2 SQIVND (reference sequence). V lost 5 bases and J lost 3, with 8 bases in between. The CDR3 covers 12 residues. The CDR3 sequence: CASSPGGYEQYF. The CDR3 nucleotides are TGTGCCAGTAGTCCCGGGGGCTACGAGCAGTACTTC.

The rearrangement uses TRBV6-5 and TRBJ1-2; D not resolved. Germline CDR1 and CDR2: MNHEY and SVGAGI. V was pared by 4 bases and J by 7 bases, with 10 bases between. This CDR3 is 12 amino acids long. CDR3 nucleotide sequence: TGTGCCAGCAGTTCAATGGTGGCTGGCTACACCTTC. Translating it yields CASSSMVAGYTF.

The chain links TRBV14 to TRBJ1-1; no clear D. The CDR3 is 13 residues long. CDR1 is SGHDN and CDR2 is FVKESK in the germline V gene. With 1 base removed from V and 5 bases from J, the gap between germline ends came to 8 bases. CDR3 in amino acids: CASSQGLRTEAFF. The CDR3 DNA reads TGTGCCAGCAGCCAAGGCTTAAGGACTGAAGCTTTCTTT.

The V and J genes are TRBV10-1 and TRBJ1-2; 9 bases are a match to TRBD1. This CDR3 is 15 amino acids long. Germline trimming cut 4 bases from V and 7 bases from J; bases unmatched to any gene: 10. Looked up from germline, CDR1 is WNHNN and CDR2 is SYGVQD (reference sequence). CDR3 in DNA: TGCGCCAGCAGTGCGACAGGGGGAGAGTTGGTTGGCTACACCTTC. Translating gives CASSATGGELVGYTF.

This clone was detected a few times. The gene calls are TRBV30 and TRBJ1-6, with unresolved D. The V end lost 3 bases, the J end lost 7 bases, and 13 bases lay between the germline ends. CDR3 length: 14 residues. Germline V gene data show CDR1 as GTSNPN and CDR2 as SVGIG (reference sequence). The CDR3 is CAWRDGLSNSPLHF. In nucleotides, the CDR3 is TGTGCCTGGAGGGACGGACTGTCAAATTCACCCCTCCACTTT. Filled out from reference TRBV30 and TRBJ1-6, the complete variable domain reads SQTIHQWPATLVQPVGSPLSLECTVEGTSNPNLYWYRQAAGRGLQLLFYSVGIGQISSEVPQNLSASRPQDRQFILSSKKLLLSDSGFYLCAWRDGLSNSPLHFGNGTRLTVT.